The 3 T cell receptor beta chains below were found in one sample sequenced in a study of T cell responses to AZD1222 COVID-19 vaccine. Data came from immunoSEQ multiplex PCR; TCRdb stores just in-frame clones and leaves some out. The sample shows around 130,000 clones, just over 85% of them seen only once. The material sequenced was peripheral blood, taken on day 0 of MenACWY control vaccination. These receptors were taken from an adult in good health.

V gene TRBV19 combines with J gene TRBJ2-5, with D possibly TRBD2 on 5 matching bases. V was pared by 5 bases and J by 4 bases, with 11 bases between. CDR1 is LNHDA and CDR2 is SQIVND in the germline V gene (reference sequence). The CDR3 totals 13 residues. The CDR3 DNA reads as TGTGCCAGTAGTTTAGGACGGGGAGAGACCCAGTACTTC. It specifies CASSLGRGETQYF. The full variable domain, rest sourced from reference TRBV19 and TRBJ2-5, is DGGITQSPKYLFRKEGQNVTLSCEQNLNHDAMYWYRQDPGQGLRLIYYSQIVNDFQKGDIAEGYSVSREKKESFPLTVTSAQKNPTAFYLCASSLGRGETQYFGPGTRLLVL.

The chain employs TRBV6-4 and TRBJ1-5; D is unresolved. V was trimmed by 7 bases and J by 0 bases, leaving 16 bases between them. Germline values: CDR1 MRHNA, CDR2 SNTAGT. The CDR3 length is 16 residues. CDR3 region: CASNRSGEDSNQPQHF. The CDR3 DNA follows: TGTGCCAGCAACCGAAGTGGAGAAGATAGCAATCAGCCCCAGCATTTT.

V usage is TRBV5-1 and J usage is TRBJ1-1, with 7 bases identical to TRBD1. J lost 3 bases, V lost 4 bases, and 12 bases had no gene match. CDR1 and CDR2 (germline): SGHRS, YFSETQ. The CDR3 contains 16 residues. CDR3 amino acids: CASSRQGGGLDTEAFF. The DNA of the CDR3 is TGCGCCAGCAGCCGTCAGGGAGGGGGCTTGGACACTGAAGCTTTCTTT. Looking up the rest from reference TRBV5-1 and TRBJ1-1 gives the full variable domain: KAGVTQTPRYLIKTRGQQVTLSCSPISGHRSVSWYQQTPGQGLQFLFEYFSETQRNKGNFPGRFSGRQFSNSRSEMNVSTLELGDSALYLCASSRQGGGLDTEAFFGQGTRLTVV.